Each of the 8 T cell receptor beta chains below was sequenced from the same sample in a study of radiation and T cells in renal cell carcinoma. The protocol was immunoSEQ multiplex PCR, while the TCRdb copy is restricted to in-frame clones and leaves out a portion. The sample lists approximately 92,000 clones, 85% occurring once. Time point specified: blood 4 weeks post-SBRT, at nephrectomy. Treatment indicated: 15 Gy SBRT to primary tumor, nephrectomy 4 weeks later. Sequenced here: blood, sampled from a patient whose treatment included radiotherapy and nephrectomy. These receptor sequences come from a man aged 50 to 60 with renal cell carcinoma.

The chain recombines TRBV6-5 with TRBJ2-7, with 8 nucleotides matching TRBD1. V was pared by 5 bases and J by 9 bases, with 9 bases of the junction left unmatched. This CDR3 comprises 13 residues. The germline CDR1 and CDR2 sequences are MNHEY and SVGAGI. The CDR3 loop reads CASSVGQGAAQYF. The CDR3 DNA is TGTGCCAGCAGTGTAGGACAGGGCGCAGCGCAGTACTTC.

The chain is built from TRBV21-1 and TRBJ2-5; the table's TRBD2 call for D was not verified on the DNA. TRBV21-1 is marked as a pseudogene. This CDR3 is 10 amino acids long. CDR3 nucleotide sequence: TGTGCCACCCTCGGGGAGACCCAGTACTTC. It specifies CATLGETQYF.

This sequence joins TRBV28 and TRBJ1-2; 9 bases are shared with TRBD1. The CDR3 has 11 amino acids. Looked up from germline, CDR1 is MDHEN and CDR2 is SYDVKM. Trimming cost V 9 bases and J 7 bases; bases outside gene matches: 3. As DNA, the CDR3 is TGTGCCAGTGGACAGGGGTTTGGCTACACCTTC. Encoded protein: CASGQGFGYTF.

The chain is built from TRBV5-4 and TRBJ2-5; D may be TRBD2 (5 bases). Germline V gives CDR1 SGHNT, CDR2 YYREEE (reference sequence). Trimming removed 4 bases at V and 5 bases at J, with 18 bases between. CDR3 length: 15 amino acids. DNA of the CDR3: TGTGCCAGCAGCCCCCGTGGCGGGCCTAAGGAGACCCAGTACTTC. Translated: CASSPRGGPKETQYF.

The sample holds a few counts of this clone. The DNA of the CDR3 is TGTGCCAGCTCACCACCGGGGAGGGCAGAGACCCAGTACTTC. Encoded protein: CASSPPGRAETQYF. J is TRBJ2-5 and V is TRBV18, with TRBD2 matching 7 bases. Unmatched junction bases numbered 2, after V lost 0 bases and J lost 4 bases. This CDR3 has 14 residues. CDR1 is KGHSH, CDR2 LQKENI, per germline. Looking up the rest from reference TRBV18 and TRBJ2-5 gives the full variable domain: NAGVMQNPRHLVRRRGQEARLRCSPMKGHSHVYWYRQLPEEGLKFMVYLQKENIIDESGMPKERFSAEFPKEGPSILRIQQVVRGDSAAYFCASSPPGRAETQYFGPGTRLLVL.

This clone occurred many times. The chain recombines TRBV5-1 with TRBJ1-4; D may be TRBD1 (5 bases). CDR1 is SGHRS and CDR2 is YFSETQ in the germline V gene. The V end lost 0 bases, the J end lost 6 bases, and 15 bases lay between the germline ends. This CDR3 spans 16 amino acids. DNA of the CDR3: TGCGCCAGCAGCTTGGGTGTTGGGCAGGGACATGAAAAACTGTTTTTT. Protein product: CASSLGVGQGHEKLFF.

The V call is TRBV7-9, the J call TRBJ1-2; possibly TRBD1 for D (5 bases). Trimming pared 1 base from V and 2 bases from J, leaving 8 bases between. Per the germline V gene, CDR1 is SEHNR and CDR2 is FQNEAQ (reference sequence). The CDR3 contains 14 residues. CDR3 nucleotides: TGTGCCAGCAGCTTAGACAGGCCGAACTATGGCTACACCTTC. It is translated as CASSLDRPNYGYTF.

This chain uses TRBV27 with TRBJ1-5; D might be TRBD1 (5 bases). CDR3 length equals 14 residues. Trimming shortened V by 2 bases and J by 3 bases, and 8 bases separated the two germline ends. Germline V lookup: CDR1 MNHEY, CDR2 SMNVEV (reference sequence). The CDR3 nucleotides are TGTGCCAGCAGTTTAAGGGGATTCAATCAGCCCCAGCATTTT. Protein sequence: CASSLRGFNQPQHF.